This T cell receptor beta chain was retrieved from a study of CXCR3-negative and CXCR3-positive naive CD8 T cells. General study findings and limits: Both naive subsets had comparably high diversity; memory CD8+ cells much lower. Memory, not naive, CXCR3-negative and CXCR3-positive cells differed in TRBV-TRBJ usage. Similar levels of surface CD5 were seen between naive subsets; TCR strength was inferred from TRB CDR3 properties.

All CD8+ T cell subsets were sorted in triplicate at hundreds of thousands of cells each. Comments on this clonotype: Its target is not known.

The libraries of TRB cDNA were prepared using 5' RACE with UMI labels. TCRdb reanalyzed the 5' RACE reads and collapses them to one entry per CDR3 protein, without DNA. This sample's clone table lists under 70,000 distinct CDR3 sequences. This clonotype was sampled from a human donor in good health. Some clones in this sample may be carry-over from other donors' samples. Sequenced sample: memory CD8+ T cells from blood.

CDR3 sequence: CASSFQTLRTDTQYF. The V call is TRBV7-2, the J call TRBJ2-3. The CDR3 extends over 15 amino acids. CDR1 is SGHTA, CDR2 FQGNSA, per germline.